The 29 T cell receptor beta chains in this list originate from one sample, sequenced in a study of CD8 T cells in Susac syndrome. RNA in amounts of roughly 0.5 to 1 ug was reverse transcribed with random hexamers. TCRdb redid the calling of the immunoSEQ multiplex PCR reads with MiXCR, one entry per CDR3 protein. The sample carries about 180,000 distinct CDR3 sequences, approximately 95% recorded once. Sequenced: CD8+ T cells from PBMCs. Source of these receptors: a human donor with multiple sclerosis.

The J gene is TRBJ1-1, the V gene TRBV29-1, with a tentative D call TRBD1 (6 bases). V gave up 7 bases and J gave up 6 bases, with 18 bases separating them. CDR3 size: 13 residues. Germline V gene data show CDR1 as SQVTM and CDR2 as ANQGSEA. The DNA for the CDR3 is TGCAGCGCCGAAGGGGGGCTAGTGGCTGAAGCTTTCTTT. This sequence encodes CSAEGGLVAEAFF.

This clonotype was recorded only once. This sequence joins TRBV27 and TRBJ2-1; D not certain. Between the trimmed V and J ends, which lost 4 bases and 8 bases, there was a span of 12 bases. This CDR3 has 13 amino acids. Per germline, CDR1 MNHEY and CDR2 SMNVEV (reference sequence). The CDR3 nucleotides are TGTGCCAGCAGTTCGGAGAAGTGGGATGAGCAGTTCTTC. Encoded protein: CASSSEKWDEQFF.

V and J are TRBV7-8 and TRBJ2-7; TRBD1 might be the D (5 bases). V shed 2 bases and J shed 0 bases, with 11 bases lying between them. Per the germline V gene, CDR1 is SGHVS and CDR2 is FQNEAQ. This CDR3 is 15 amino acids long. The DNA of the CDR3 is TGTGCCAGCAGCTTACAACAGGCGGACTCCTACGAGCAGTACTTC. The encoded protein is CASSLQQADSYEQYF.

CDR3 sequence: CASSMGLWEQYF. Here the CDR3 DNA reads TGTGCCAGCAGTATGGGACTTTGGGAGCAGTACTTC. The rearrangement joins TRBV6-1 to TRBJ2-7, with D tentatively TRBD2 (6 bases). The CDR3 contains 12 residues. CDR1 and CDR2 from the germline V gene are MNHNS and SASEGT. V shed 5 bases and J shed 7 bases, with 12 bases lying between them.

V is TRBV4-1 and J is TRBJ1-6; D uncertain. The CDR3 runs 15 residues. From germline, CDR1 is MGHRA and CDR2 YSYEKL. V was clipped by 1 base and J by 8 bases, with 12 bases between them. CDR3 nucleotide sequence: TGCGCCAGCAGCCAAGTGGAGGGCAGTGATTCACCCCTCCACTTT. Translated: CASSQVEGSDSPLHF.

The V call is TRBV29-1, the J call TRBJ2-7; 9 bases align to TRBD2. The CDR3 has 15 residues. The J segment lost 2 bases and the V segment lost 7 bases, leaving 12 bases of the junction unmatched. CDR1 is SQVTM, CDR2 ANQGSEA, per germline. The CDR3 here is CSALFPGLAPYEQYF. In DNA, the CDR3 is TGCAGCGCCCTATTCCCGGGACTAGCACCCTACGAGCAGTACTTC.

The rearrangement links TRBV28 to TRBJ2-7; D unclear. Trimming took off 7 bases at V and 2 bases at J, with 9 bases between the two ends. The CDR3 spans 12 residues. Per the germline V gene, CDR1 is MDHEN and CDR2 is SYDVKM. CDR3 amino acids: CASTPGPYEQYF. The CDR3 DNA reads as TGTGCCAGCACCCCTGGACCCTACGAGCAGTACTTC.

V is TRBV12-5 and J is TRBJ1-1; 8 bases map to TRBD1. CDR1 and CDR2 (germline): LGHNT, FRNRAP. This CDR3 is built from 14 residues. The junction had 2 bases not matched to a gene; V was cut back by 4 bases and J by 1 base. The CDR3 DNA reads as TGTGCTAGTGGTTCGGGACAGGCGAACACTGAAGCTTTCTTT. It translates to CASGSGQANTEAFF. The full variable domain, with the rest looked up from reference TRBV12-5 and TRBJ1-1, is DARVTQTPRHKVTEMGQEVTMRCQPILGHNTVFWYRQTMMQGLELLAYFRNRAPLDDSGMPKDRFSAEMPDATLATLKIQPSEPRDSAVYFCASGSGQANTEAFFGQGTRLTVV.

The chain couples TRBV20-1 to TRBJ2-1; TRBD2 matches at 7 bases. V gave up 0 bases and J gave up 4 bases; unmatched junction bases: 6. The CDR3 has 15 amino acids. CDR1 and CDR2 from the germline V gene are DFQATT and SNEGSKA (reference sequence). The CDR3 reads CSARDVVAGYNEQFF. Here the CDR3 DNA reads TGCAGTGCTAGAGACGTAGTAGCGGGTTACAATGAGCAGTTCTTC.

The chain recombines TRBV13 with TRBJ1-6; possibly TRBD1 for D (5 bases). This CDR3 is 16 amino acids long. Germline V gene sequence: CDR1 PRHDT, CDR2 FYEKMQ (reference sequence). V lost 5 bases and J 9 bases, leaving 20 bases between the germline ends. Here the CDR3 reads CASSPTGGDGGSPLHF. The CDR3 bases are TGTGCCAGCAGCCCCACCGGGGGGGATGGTGGTTCACCCCTCCACTTT.

To note about this clonotype: Because the CDR3 is missing its conserved closing phenylalanine or tryptophan, this is likely a read error. This chain links TRBV20-1 with TRBJ1-1, with D possibly being TRBD1 (6 bases). Trimming pared 0 bases from V and 1 base from J, leaving 9 bases between. The CDR3 runs to 14 residues. CDR1 is DFQATT, CDR2 SNEGSKA, per germline (reference sequence). DNA of the CDR3: TGCAGTGCTAGAGAGGCAGGGGAGAACACTGAAGCTTTCTTA. It is translated as CSAREAGENTEAFL.

The V call is TRBV7-9, the J call TRBJ2-5; 7 positions match TRBD2. This CDR3 has 14 residues. V gave up 5 bases and J gave up 5 bases; unmatched junction bases: 8. Germline V gene data show CDR1 as SEHNR and CDR2 as FQNEAQ (reference sequence). The CDR3, as DNA: TGTGCCAGCAGCGCATTGGTCGGGGGGGAGACCCAGTACTTC. It yields the protein CASSALVGGETQYF.

The chain carries TRBV12-3 or TRBV12-4 and TRBJ1-2, with 9 bases fitting TRBD1. The CDR3 loop spans 14 amino acids. The trim removed 6 bases at V and 5 bases at J, leaving 7 bases unmatched. This CDR3 is CASSSDRGGYGYTF. As DNA, the CDR3 is TGTGCCAGCAGCTCGGACAGGGGAGGTTATGGCTACACCTTC.

The CDR3 sequence: CASSGEDGVVQYF. The CDR3 DNA is TGTGCCAGCAGTGGTGAGGACGGTGTGGTGCAGTACTTC. The J gene is TRBJ2-7, the V gene TRBV27; no clear D gene. Per germline, CDR1 MNHEY and CDR2 SMNVEV (reference sequence). This CDR3 region has 13 residues. V was pared by 5 bases and J by 9 bases, with 17 bases between.

This sequence joins TRBV19 and TRBJ2-1, with D possibly matching TRBD1 (6 bases). Trimming shortened V by 5 bases and J by 5 bases, and 10 bases separated the two germline ends. Germline V gene sequence: CDR1 LNHDA, CDR2 SQIVND (reference sequence). The CDR3 runs to 13 residues. The CDR3 spells CASSLWTDNEQFF. The CDR3 nucleotides read TGTGCCAGTAGTTTGTGGACAGACAATGAGCAGTTCTTC.

The chain is built from TRBV30 and TRBJ2-1; D possibly uses TRBD1 or TRBD2 (5 bases each). The germline gives CDR1 GTSNPN, CDR2 SVGIG (reference sequence). Trimming took off 4 bases at V and 6 bases at J, with 10 bases between the two ends. The CDR3 length is 12 residues. CDR3 coding DNA: TGTGCCTGGAACGCTGGGGGCAATGAGCAGTTCTTC. This translates into CAWNAGGNEQFF.

The chain combines TRBV3-1 with TRBJ1-2, with D perhaps TRBD1 (5 bases). CDR3 length: 16 residues. Germline V lookup: CDR1 LGHDT, CDR2 YNNKEL (reference sequence). V dropped 0 bases and J dropped 6 bases, with 17 bases sitting between them. In DNA form, the CDR3 reads TGTGCCAGCAGCCAAGACACTACAGGCCTACTGAATGGCTACACCTTC. It encodes CASSQDTTGLLNGYTF. The whole variable domain, remainder taken from reference TRBV3-1 and TRBJ1-2, is DTAVSQTPKYLVTQMGNDKSIKCEQNLGHDTMYWYKQDSKKFLKIMFSYNNKELIINETVPNRFSPKSPDKAHLNLHINSLELGDSAVYFCASSQDTTGLLNGYTFGSGTRLTVV.

V and J are TRBV27 and TRBJ2-1, with TRBD2 as a possible D gene (6 bases). The CDR3 spans 14 residues. Trimming shortened V by 6 bases and J by 0 bases, and 9 bases separated the two germline ends. The germline V gene encodes CDR1 MNHEY and CDR2 SMNVEV (reference sequence). CDR3 region: CASSRGTSYNEQFF. The CDR3 nucleotides read TGTGCCAGCAGCCGGGGGACCTCCTACAATGAGCAGTTCTTC.

This clonotype appeared a few times. The chain combines TRBV5-4 with TRBJ2-1; no firm D call. V was clipped by 1 base and J by 7 bases, with 12 bases between them. CDR1 and CDR2 from the germline V gene are SGHNT and YYREEE (reference sequence). The CDR3 has 14 amino acids. CDR3 nucleotides: TGTGCCAGCAGCTTGTTAGCTTCAGTTAATGAGCAGTTCTTC. This sequence encodes CASSLLASVNEQFF.

CDR3 in amino acids: CSARDPRAGVLIYEQFF. CDR3 DNA sequence: TGCAGTGCTAGAGATCCACGGGCGGGTGTCCTTATTTATGAGCAGTTCTTC. The chain links TRBV20-1 to TRBJ2-1, with D possibly TRBD2 on 5 matching bases. There are 17 residues in the CDR3. Germline V gene sequence: CDR1 DFQATT, CDR2 SNEGSKA (reference sequence). Trimming removed 0 bases from V and 8 bases from J, with 23 bases in between.

V and J are TRBV28 and TRBJ2-7; 7 bases are shared with TRBD2. There are 15 residues in the CDR3. V shed 4 bases, J shed 0 bases, and the junction held 6 bases outside the gene matches. Per germline, CDR1 MDHEN and CDR2 SYDVKM. CDR3 bases: TGTGCCAGCAGTTATACTCTAGCGGACTCCTACGAGCAGTACTTC. Translation gives CASSYTLADSYEQYF.

V and J are TRBV10-3 and TRBJ2-1; D ambiguous. Germline V lookup: CDR1 ENHRY, CDR2 SYGVKD. This CDR3 is 12 amino acids long. The germline V and J ends were trimmed by 3 bases and 6 bases, with 6 bases remaining between them. DNA for the CDR3: TGTGCCATCAGTGAACCCGGCAATGAGCAGTTCTTC. Amino acid sequence: CAISEPGNEQFF.

A few counts support this clonotype. V usage is TRBV29-1 and J usage is TRBJ1-2; D possibly corresponds to TRBD1 (5 bases). Germline V gene data show CDR1 as SQVTM and CDR2 as ANQGSEA. This CDR3 contains 12 residues. Trimming took off 6 bases at V and 8 bases at J, with 16 bases between the two ends. The CDR3 DNA reads as TGCAGCGTCTTCCTTGGGCGGGACGGCTACACCTTC. It translates to CSVFLGRDGYTF.

The rearrangement uses TRBV2 and TRBJ2-1, with D possibly being TRBD1 (6 bases). CDR3 size: 14 residues. The V gene lost 6 bases and the J gene lost 8 bases, with 17 bases spanning the gap. CDR1 and CDR2 (germline): SNHLY, FYNNEI. The CDR3 coding sequence is TGTGCCAGCAGCCCGGGACACCCATCGGATGAGCAGTTCTTC. This gives the protein CASSPGHPSDEQFF.

This chain connects TRBV5-6 to TRBJ2-2; D is possibly TRBD2 (6 bases). The V gene's germline CDR1 is SGHDT and CDR2 YYEEEE. Trimming pared 4 bases from V and 5 bases from J, leaving 12 bases between. The CDR3 length is 14 residues. As DNA, the CDR3 is TGTGCCAGCAGCCCGGCGGGATGGACCGGGGAGCTGTTTTTT. Translated: CASSPAGWTGELFF. The full variable domain, completed using reference TRBV5-6 and TRBJ2-2, is DAGVTQSPTHLIKTRGQQVTLRCSPKSGHDTVSWYQQALGQGPQFIFQYYEEEERQRGNFPDRFSGHQFPNYSSELNVNALLLGDSALYLCASSPAGWTGELFFGEGSRLTVL.

The chain is built from TRBV15 and TRBJ1-2; D uncertain. CDR1 is LNHNV and CDR2 is YYDKDF in the germline V gene (reference sequence). This CDR3 comprises 14 residues. V lost 4 bases to trimming and J lost 4 bases, with 13 bases between them. CDR3 residues: CATSKRDISYGYTF. In nucleotides, the CDR3 is TGTGCCACCAGCAAAAGAGACATTTCCTATGGCTACACCTTC.

The CDR3: CATSRGWTYEQYF. Written as DNA, the CDR3 is TGTGCCACCAGCAGAGGATGGACCTACGAGCAGTACTTC. The genes are TRBV15 and TRBJ2-7; D not resolved. This CDR3 contains 13 residues. Germline CDR1 reads LNHNV; CDR2 reads YYDKDF (reference sequence). Between the trimmed V and J ends, which lost 1 base and 2 bases, there was a span of 6 bases.

The chain joins TRBV9 to TRBJ2-7; possible D gene TRBD1, 6 bases. CDR3 length: 13 amino acids. CDR1 and CDR2 from the germline V gene are SGDLS and YYNGEE. With 3 bases removed from V and 3 bases from J, the gap between germline ends came to 10 bases. CDR3 coding DNA: TGTGCCAGCAGCGCCCCGGACAGCTACGAGCAGTACTTC. Translating gives CASSAPDSYEQYF.

This clonotype was found once. This chain uses TRBV20-1 with TRBJ2-1; 8 nucleotides align to TRBD1. The CDR3 loop spans 16 amino acids. Germline V gene lookup returns CDR1 DFQATT and CDR2 SNEGSKA (reference sequence). Trimming cost V 3 bases and J 8 bases; bases outside gene matches: 15. CDR3 in amino acids: CSASQPGQGARDEQFF. The CDR3 DNA follows: TGCAGTGCTAGTCAGCCGGGGCAGGGGGCTCGGGATGAGCAGTTCTTC.